This T cell receptor (beta chain) stems from a study of human T cells and chemical hapten exposure. Study details: Diphenylcyclopropenone doses were given weekly to the scalps of patients across the approximately 24-week study.

This clonotype was seen ten or more times. The library tagged individual cDNA molecules with unique molecular identifiers. MiXCR, applied by TCRdb to the RACE reads, yields one record per CDR3 protein. In the table there are roughly 90,000 distinct CDR3 sequences, roughly 11% of which are singletons. As for time point: patch test 3, about 24 weeks after DPC sensitization. Treatment reported: therapeutic diphenylcyclopropenone sensitization with weekly scalp DPC. CDR3 length equals 16 residues. Trimming shortened V by 3 bases and J by 1 base, and 13 bases separated the two germline ends. CDR1 ENHRY and CDR2 SYGVKD come from the germline V gene.

This chain uses TRBV10-3 with TRBJ1-3; a possible D gene is TRBD1 (5 bases). The receptor's source is a woman aged 25 to 39 with alopecia areata. Some clones in this sample may be carry-over from other donors' samples. This sample comprised whole blood, obtained in connection with sensitization to the hapten diphenylcyclopropenone (DPC). This CDR3 reads CAISDGVQGSGNTIYF. The CDR3 DNA reads as TGTGCCATCAGTGATGGGGTCCAGGGATCTGGAAACACCATATATTTT.